The entry below describes one T cell receptor (beta chain). Its antigen is unidentified. Each CDR3 protein is one row after TCRdb ran MiXCR on the PCR reads. The repertoire holds about 28,000 distinct CDR3 sequences, with 50% as singletons. The record originates from a study of vaccination and CD4 T cells after COVID-19. At the level of the study: There were six male and four female convalescents, and two of them were Hispanic.

Study findings and constraints: Researchers report that 304 of 307 vaccine-specific clones in convalescent patients proved spike mono-reactive.

Regarding time point: late sampling 161 to 241 days after vaccination in three convalescent patients. The sequenced sample was CD4+ T cells from blood, obtained about 7 months after SARS-CoV-2 vaccination. The receptor was derived from a human donor who had recovered from COVID-19.

This CDR3 is CASGRPYNEQFF. In nucleotides, the CDR3 is TGTGCCAGCGGGAGACCCTACAATGAGCAGTTCTTC. The genes are TRBV6-2 or TRBV6-3 and TRBJ2-1; a weak D match, TRBD2 (5 bases). The CDR3 is 12 residues long. The germline gives CDR1 MNHEY, CDR2 SVGEGT. Trimming removed 8 bases from V and 2 bases from J, with 7 bases in between.